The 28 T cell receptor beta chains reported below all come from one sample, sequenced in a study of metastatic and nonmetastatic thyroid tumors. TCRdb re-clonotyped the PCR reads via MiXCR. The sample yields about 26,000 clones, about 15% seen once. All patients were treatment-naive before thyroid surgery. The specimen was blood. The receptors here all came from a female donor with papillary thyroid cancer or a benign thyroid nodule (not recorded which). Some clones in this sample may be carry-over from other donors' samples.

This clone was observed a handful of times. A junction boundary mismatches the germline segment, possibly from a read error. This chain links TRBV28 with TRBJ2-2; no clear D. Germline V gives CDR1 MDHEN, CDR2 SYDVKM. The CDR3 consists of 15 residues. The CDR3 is CAGSPPLDRAAELFF. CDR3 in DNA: TGTGCCGGCAGTCCACCACTCGACCGGGCCGCGGAGCTGTTTTTT. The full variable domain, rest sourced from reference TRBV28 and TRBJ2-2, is DVKVTQSSRYLVKRTGEKVFLECVQDMDHENMFWYRQDPGLGLRLIYFSYDVKMKEKGDIPEGYSVSREKKERFSLILESASTNQTSMYLCAGSPPLDRAAELFFGEGSRLTVL.

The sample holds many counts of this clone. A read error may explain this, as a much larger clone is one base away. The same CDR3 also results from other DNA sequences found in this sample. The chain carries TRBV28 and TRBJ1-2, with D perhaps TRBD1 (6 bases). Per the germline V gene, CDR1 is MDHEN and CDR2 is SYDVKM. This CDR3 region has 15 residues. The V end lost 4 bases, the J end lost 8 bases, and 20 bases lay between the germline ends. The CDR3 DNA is TGTGCCAGCAGTTCCCCGTTAGTGGGGGCTTCGGGCTACACCTTC. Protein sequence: CASSSPLVGASGYTF.

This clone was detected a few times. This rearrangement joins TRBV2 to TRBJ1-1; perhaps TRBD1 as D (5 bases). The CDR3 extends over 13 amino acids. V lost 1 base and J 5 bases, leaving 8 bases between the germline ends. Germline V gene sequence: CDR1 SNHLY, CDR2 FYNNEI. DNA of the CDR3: TGTGCCAGCAGTGAAGTAGAGGGGACTGAAGCTTTCTTT. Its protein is CASSEVEGTEAFF.

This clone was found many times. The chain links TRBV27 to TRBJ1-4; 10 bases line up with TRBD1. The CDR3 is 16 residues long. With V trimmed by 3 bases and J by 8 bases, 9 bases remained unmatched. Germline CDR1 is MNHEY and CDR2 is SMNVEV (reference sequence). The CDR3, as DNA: TGTGCCAGCAGTTTGCTGGGGACAGGGGTCGAAGAAAAACTGTTTTTT. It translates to CASSLLGTGVEEKLFF.

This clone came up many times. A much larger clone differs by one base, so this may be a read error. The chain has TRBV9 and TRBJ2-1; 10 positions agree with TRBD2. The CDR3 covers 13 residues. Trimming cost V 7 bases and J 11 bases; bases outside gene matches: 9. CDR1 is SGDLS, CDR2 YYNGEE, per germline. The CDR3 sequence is CASGAPGLAQQFF. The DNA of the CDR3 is TGTGCCAGCGGCGCGCCGGGACTAGCGCAGCAGTTCTTC.

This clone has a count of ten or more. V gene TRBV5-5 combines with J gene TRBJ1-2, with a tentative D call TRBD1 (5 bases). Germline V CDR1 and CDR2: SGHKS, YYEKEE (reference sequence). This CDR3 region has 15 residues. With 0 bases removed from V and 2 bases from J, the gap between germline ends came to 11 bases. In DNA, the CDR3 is TGTGCCAGCAGCTTGGTGGGGACGGCAAACTATGGCTACACCTTC. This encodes CASSLVGTANYGYTF.

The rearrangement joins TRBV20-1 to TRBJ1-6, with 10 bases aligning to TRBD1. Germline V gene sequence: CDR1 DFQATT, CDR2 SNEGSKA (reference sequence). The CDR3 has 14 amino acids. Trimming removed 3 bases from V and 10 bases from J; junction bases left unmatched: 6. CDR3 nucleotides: TGCAGTGCTAGGGCCGGACAGGGGGGCTCACCCCTCCACTTT. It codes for CSARAGQGGSPLHF.

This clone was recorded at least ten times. The chain's CDR3 is CSARGTGGNTEAFF. The DNA of the CDR3 is TGCAGCGCCAGGGGGACAGGGGGTAACACTGAAGCTTTCTTT. V and J are TRBV29-1 and TRBJ1-1; TRBD1 aligns across 11 bases. The CDR3 consists of 14 residues. Germline V gene lookup returns CDR1 SQVTM and CDR2 ANQGSEA. With 7 bases clipped from V and 2 bases from J, the junction kept 6 bases outside the gene matches. The variable domain in full, with the rest retrieved from reference TRBV29-1 and TRBJ1-1, is SAVISQKPSRDICQRGTSLTIQCQVDSQVTMMFWYRQQPGQSLTLIATANQGSEATYESGFVIDKFPISRPNLTFSTLTVSNMSPEDSSIYLCSARGTGGNTEAFFGQGTRLTVV.

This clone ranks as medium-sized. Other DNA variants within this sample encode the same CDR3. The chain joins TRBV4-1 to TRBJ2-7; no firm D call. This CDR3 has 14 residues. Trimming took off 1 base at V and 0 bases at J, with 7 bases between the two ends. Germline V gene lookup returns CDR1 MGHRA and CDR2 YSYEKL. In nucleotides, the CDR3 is TGCGCCAGCAGCCAAGGTAGGAGCTCCTACGAGCAGTACTTC. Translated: CASSQGRSSYEQYF.

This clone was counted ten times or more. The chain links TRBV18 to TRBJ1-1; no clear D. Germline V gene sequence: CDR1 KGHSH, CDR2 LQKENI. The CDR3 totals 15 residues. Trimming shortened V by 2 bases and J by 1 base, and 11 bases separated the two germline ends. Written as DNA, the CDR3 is TGTGCCAGCTCACCAGCTCAGACACAGAACACTGAAGCTTTCTTT. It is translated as CASSPAQTQNTEAFF.

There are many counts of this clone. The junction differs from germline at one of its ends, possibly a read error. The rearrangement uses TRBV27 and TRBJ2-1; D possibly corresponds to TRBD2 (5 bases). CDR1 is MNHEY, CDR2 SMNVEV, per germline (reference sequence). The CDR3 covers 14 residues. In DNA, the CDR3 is TGTGCCAGCAGTTCAGGCGGGTTTACGTGGGAGCAGTCCTTC. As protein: CASSSGGFTWEQSF.

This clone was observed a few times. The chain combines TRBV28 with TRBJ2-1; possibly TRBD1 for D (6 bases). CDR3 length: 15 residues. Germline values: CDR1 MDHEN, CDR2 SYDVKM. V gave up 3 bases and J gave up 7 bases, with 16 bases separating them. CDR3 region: CASSFAVAQGNEQFF. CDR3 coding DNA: TGTGCCAGCAGTTTCGCGGTGGCGCAGGGGAATGAGCAGTTCTTC. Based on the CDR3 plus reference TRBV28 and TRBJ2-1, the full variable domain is DVKVTQSSRYLVKRTGEKVFLECVQDMDHENMFWYRQDPGLGLRLIYFSYDVKMKEKGDIPEGYSVSREKKERFSLILESASTNQTSMYLCASSFAVAQGNEQFFGPGTRLTVL.

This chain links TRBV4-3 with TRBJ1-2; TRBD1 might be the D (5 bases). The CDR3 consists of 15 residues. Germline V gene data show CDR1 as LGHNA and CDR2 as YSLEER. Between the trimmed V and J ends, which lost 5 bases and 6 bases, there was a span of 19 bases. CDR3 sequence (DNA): TGCGCCAGCAGCGAGGAGTTTGTGAGGGGAGATGGCTACACCTTC. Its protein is CASSEEFVRGDGYTF.

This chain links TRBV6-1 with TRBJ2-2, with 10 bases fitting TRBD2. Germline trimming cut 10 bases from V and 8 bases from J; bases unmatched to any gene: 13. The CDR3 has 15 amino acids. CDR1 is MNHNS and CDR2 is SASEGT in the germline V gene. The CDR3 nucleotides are TGTGCCACGTTTGGGCTAGCGGGAGAGGTGGGGGAGCTGTTTTTT. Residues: CATFGLAGEVGELFF.

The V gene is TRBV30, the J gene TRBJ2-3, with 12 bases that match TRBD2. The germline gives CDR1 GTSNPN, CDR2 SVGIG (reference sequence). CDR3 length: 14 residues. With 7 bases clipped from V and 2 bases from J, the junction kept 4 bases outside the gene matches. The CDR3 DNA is TGTGCCTCCACTAGCGGGGGGCCCACAGATACGCAGTATTTT. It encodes CASTSGGPTDTQYF.

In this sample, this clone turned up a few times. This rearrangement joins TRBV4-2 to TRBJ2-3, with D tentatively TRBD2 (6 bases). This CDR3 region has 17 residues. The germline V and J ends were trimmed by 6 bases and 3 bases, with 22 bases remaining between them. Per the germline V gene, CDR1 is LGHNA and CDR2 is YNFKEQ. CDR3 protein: CASRGGGGSSTTDTQYF. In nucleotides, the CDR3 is TGTGCCAGCAGGGGGGGTGGTGGCAGTTCAACAACAGATACGCAGTATTTT.

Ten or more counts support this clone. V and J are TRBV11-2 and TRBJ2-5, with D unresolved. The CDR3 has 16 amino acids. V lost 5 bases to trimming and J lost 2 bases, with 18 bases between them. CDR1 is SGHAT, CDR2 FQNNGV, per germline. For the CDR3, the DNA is TGTGCCAGCAGCCCCGGGCTAAGCCGTACACAAGAGACCCAGTACTTC. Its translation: CASSPGLSRTQETQYF.

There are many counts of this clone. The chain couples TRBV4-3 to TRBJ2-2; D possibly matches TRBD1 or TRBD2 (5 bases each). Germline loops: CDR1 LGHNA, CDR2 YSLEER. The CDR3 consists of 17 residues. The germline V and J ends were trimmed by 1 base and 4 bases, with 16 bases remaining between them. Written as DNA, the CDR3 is TGCGCCAGCAGCCAAGTCTCGGGAACAAGGGGCACCGGGGAGCTGTTTTTT. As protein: CASSQVSGTRGTGELFF.

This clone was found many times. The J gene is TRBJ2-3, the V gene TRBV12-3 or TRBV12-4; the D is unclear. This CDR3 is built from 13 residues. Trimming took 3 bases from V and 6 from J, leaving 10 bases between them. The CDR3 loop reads CASSLVQRDTQYF. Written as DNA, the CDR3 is TGTGCCAGCAGTTTGGTTCAACGGGATACGCAGTATTTT.

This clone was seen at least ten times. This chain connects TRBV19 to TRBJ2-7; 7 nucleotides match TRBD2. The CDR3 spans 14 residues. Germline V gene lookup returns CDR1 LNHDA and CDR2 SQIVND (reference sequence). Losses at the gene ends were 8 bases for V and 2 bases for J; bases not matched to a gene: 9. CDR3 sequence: CASSFSSGPYEQYF. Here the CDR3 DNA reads TGTGCCAGTTCCTTCTCTAGCGGACCCTACGAGCAGTACTTC. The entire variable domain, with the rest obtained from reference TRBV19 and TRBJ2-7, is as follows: DGGITQSPKYLFRKEGQNVTLSCEQNLNHDAMYWYRQDPGQGLRLIYYSQIVNDFQKGDIAEGYSVSREKKESFPLTVTSAQKNPTAFYLCASSFSSGPYEQYFGPGTRLTVT.

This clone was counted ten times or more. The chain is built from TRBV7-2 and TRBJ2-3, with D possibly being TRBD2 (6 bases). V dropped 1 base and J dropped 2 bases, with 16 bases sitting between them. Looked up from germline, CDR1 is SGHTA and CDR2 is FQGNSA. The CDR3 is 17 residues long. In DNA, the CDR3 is TGTGCCAGCAGCTTAGTCGGGACTTTAAGGGACACAGATACGCAGTATTTT. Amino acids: CASSLVGTLRDTDTQYF. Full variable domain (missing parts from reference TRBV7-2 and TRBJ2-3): GAGVSQSPSNKVTEKGKDVELRCDPISGHTALYWYRQSLGQGLEFLIYFQGNSAPDKSGLPSDRFSAERTGGSVSTLTIQRTQQEDSAVYLCASSLVGTLRDTDTQYFGPGTRLTVL.

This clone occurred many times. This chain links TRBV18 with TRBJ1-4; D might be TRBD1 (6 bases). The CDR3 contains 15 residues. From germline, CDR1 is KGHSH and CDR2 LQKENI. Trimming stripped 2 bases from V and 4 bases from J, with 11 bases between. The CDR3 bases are TGTGCCAGCTCACCATCCGGACAGTTTAATGAAAAACTGTTTTTT. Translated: CASSPSGQFNEKLFF.

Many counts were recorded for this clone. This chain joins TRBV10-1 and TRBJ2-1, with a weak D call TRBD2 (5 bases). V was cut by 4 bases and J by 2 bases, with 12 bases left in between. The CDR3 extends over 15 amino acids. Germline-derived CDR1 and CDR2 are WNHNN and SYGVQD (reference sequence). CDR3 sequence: CASSARGSAYNEQFF. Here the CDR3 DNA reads TGCGCCAGCAGTGCCCGGGGTTCAGCCTACAATGAGCAGTTCTTC.

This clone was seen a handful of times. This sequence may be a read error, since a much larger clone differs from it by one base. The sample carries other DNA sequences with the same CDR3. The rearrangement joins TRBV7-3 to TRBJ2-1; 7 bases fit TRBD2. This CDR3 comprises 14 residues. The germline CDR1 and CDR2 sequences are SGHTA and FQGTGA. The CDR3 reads CASSVSRDYNEQFF. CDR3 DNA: TGTGCCAGCAGCGTAAGCCGGGACTACAACGAGCAGTTCTTC.

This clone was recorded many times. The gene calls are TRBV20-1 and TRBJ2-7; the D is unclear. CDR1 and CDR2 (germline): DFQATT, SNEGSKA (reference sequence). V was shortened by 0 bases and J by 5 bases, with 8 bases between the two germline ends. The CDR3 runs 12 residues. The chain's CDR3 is CSARDRSHEQYF. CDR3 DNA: TGCAGTGCTAGAGATAGGAGTCACGAGCAGTACTTC.

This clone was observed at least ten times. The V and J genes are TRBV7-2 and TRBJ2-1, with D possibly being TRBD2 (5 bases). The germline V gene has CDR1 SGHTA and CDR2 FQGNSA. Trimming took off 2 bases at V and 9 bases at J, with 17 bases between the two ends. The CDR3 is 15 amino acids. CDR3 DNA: TGTGCCAGCAGCTTATCCAGCCCCCTAGCTGCTGAGCAGTTCTTC. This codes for CASSLSSPLAAEQFF.

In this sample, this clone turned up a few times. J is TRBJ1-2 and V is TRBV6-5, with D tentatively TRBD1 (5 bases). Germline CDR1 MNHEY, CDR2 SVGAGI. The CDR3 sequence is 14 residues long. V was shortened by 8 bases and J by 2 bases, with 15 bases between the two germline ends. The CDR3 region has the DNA TGTGCCAGCGGTATACGGGACGGAAACTATGGCTACACCTTC. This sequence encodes CASGIRDGNYGYTF.

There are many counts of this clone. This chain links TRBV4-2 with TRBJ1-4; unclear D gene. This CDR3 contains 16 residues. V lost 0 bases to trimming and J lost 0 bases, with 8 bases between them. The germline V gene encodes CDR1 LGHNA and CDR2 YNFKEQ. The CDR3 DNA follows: TGTGCCAGCAGCCAAGATCAGGTTGCAACTAATGAAAAACTGTTTTTT. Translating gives CASSQDQVATNEKLFF.